This T cell receptor beta chain was captured by sequencing in a study of blood T cell repertoires in COVID-19. Study overall: COVID-19 samples, acute and convalescent, were from the United States, Italy and Spain. T cells, B-cell-depleted T cells, or PBMCs provided the cDNA or gDNA that served as material.

Libraries were prepared by immunoSEQ multiplex PCR; TCRdb keeps only in-frame clonotypes and omits some of them. Among about 170,000 clones listed, 74% were seen once. The V end was cut by 5 bases, the J end by 0 bases, with 9 bases between. The germline V gene encodes CDR1 SGHNT and CDR2 YYREEE (reference sequence). The CDR3 consists of 14 residues. The sample consisted of peripheral blood. The gene calls are TRBV5-4 and TRBJ1-3; a weak D match, TRBD1 (6 bases). The source is a woman of 80 years or more with acute or convalescent COVID-19. The DNA for the CDR3 is TGTGCCAGCAGTCTGGACAGCTCTGGAAACACCATATATTTT. It specifies CASSLDSSGNTIYF.